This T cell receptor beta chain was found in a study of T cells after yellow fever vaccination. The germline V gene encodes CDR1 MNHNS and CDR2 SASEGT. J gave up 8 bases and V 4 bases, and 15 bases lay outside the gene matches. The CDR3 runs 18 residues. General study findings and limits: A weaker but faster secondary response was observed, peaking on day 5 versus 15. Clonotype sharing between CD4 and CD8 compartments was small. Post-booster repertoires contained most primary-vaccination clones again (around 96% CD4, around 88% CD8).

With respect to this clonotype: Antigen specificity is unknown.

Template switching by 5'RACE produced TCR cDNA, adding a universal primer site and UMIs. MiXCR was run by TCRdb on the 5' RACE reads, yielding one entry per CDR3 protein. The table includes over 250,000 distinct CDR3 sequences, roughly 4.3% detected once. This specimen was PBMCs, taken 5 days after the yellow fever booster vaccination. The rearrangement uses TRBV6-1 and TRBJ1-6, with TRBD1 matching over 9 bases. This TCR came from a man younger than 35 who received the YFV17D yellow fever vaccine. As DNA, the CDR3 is TGTGCCAGCAGTGTACCGGGACAGGGTACTCTGGCCTATTCACCCCTCCACTTT. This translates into CASSVPGQGTLAYSPLHF.